Presented here are 19 T cell receptor beta chains from one specimen sequenced in a study of shared clonotypes between healthy human individuals. Using immunoSEQ multiplex PCR, the repertoire was profiled, and TCRdb retains in-frame clones only, with some absent. This repertoire shows over 1.4 million clones, 96% found once; its top ten account for more than 0.9%. The sequenced sample was naive CD4+ T cells sorted from blood. Noted subset: CD45RA+ positively selected. The source is a man aged 25-45 years in good health.

The V call is TRBV9, the J call TRBJ2-1, with 7 nucleotides matching TRBD2. The V gene's germline CDR1 is SGDLS and CDR2 YYNGEE. Trimming took 6 bases from V and 9 from J; bases not matched to a gene: 15. This CDR3 has 15 residues. DNA of the CDR3: TGTGCCAGCAACCGTGGCGCTCGAGCTAGCGGTGAGCAGTTCTTC. Translated: CASNRGARASGEQFF. The whole variable domain, filled in from reference TRBV9 and TRBJ2-1, reads DSGVTQTPKHLITATGQRVTLRCSPRSGDLSVYWYQQSLDQGLQFLIQYYNGEERAKGNILERFSAQQFPDLHSELNLSSLELGDSALYFCASNRGARASGEQFFGPGTRLTVL.

V gene TRBV6-1 combines with J gene TRBJ2-6; D is ambiguous. Germline V gene sequence: CDR1 MNHNS, CDR2 SASEGT. The CDR3 is 15 amino acids. The V end was cut by 6 bases, the J end by 0 bases, with 9 bases between. Written as DNA, the CDR3 is TGTGCCAGCAGGTATATCAGCTCTGGGGCCAACGTCCTGACTTTC. This sequence encodes CASRYISSGANVLTF.

The genes are TRBV7-2 and TRBJ1-5, with 7 bases lining up with TRBD1. This CDR3 has 16 amino acids. The V segment lost 1 base and the J segment 6 bases; nucleotides outside the gene matches: 9. The germline V gene has CDR1 SGHTA and CDR2 FQGNSA. The CDR3 loop reads CASSLGRGTAGQPQHF. The CDR3 coding sequence is TGTGCCAGCAGCTTAGGACGTGGGACAGCTGGTCAGCCCCAGCATTTT.

V gene TRBV25-1 combines with J gene TRBJ2-1; TRBD2 agrees at 13 bases. Trimming removed 6 bases from V and 6 bases from J; junction bases left unmatched: 5. Germline V lookup: CDR1 MGHDK, CDR2 SYGVNS. The CDR3 length is 15 residues. As DNA, the CDR3 is TGTGCCAGCAGACCGACTAGCGGGAGGCCCAATGAGCAGTTCTTC. Protein: CASRPTSGRPNEQFF.

V and J are TRBV28 and TRBJ2-7; D perhaps matches TRBD1 (6 bases). The germline gives CDR1 MDHEN, CDR2 SYDVKM. V gave up 6 bases and J gave up 3 bases, with 15 bases separating them. The CDR3 is made up of 14 amino acids. The CDR3 DNA follows: TGTGCCAGCAGGCCCGGGACAAGCAACTACGAGCAGTACTTC. This sequence encodes CASRPGTSNYEQYF. Drawing the rest from reference TRBV28 and TRBJ2-7, the complete variable domain is DVKVTQSSRYLVKRTGEKVFLECVQDMDHENMFWYRQDPGLGLRLIYFSYDVKMKEKGDIPEGYSVSREKKERFSLILESASTNQTSMYLCASRPGTSNYEQYFGPGTRLTVT.

The chain carries TRBV6-1 and TRBJ2-6; possibly TRBD2 for D (7 bases). Per the germline V gene, CDR1 is MNHNS and CDR2 is SASEGT. V was shortened by 8 bases and J by 2 bases, with 10 bases between the two germline ends. The length of the CDR3 is 14 residues. CDR3 sequence: CASWGGPGANVLTF. In DNA, the CDR3 is TGTGCCAGCTGGGGGGGCCCTGGGGCCAACGTCCTGACTTTC.

This sequence joins TRBV25-1 and TRBJ2-7; D is undetermined. This CDR3 is built from 13 residues. Germline lookup yields CDR1 MGHDK and CDR2 SYGVNS. V was pared by 3 bases and J by 1 base, with 7 bases between. The CDR3 DNA follows: TGTGCCAGCAGTGAGATTGGGTCCTACGAGCAGTACTTC. Its protein product is CASSEIGSYEQYF.

The chain combines TRBV28 with TRBJ1-2; D gene unclear. CDR1 and CDR2 (germline): MDHEN, SYDVKM. CDR3 length: 12 amino acids. Trimming stripped 3 bases from V and 8 bases from J, with 10 bases between. CDR3 nucleotides: TGTGCCAGCAGTTTGTTAGGAAGCGGCTACACCTTC. It is translated as CASSLLGSGYTF.

The table lists this clone with a few counts. The J gene is TRBJ2-2, the V gene TRBV30; unclear D gene. V was shortened by 2 bases and J by 5 bases, with 15 bases between the two germline ends. The V gene's germline CDR1 is GTSNPN and CDR2 SVGIG (reference sequence). The CDR3 runs to 15 residues. The CDR3 coding sequence is TGTGCCTGGAGTAAGAAAGTCTATGGGACCGGGGAGCTGTTTTTT. Amino acid sequence: CAWSKKVYGTGELFF.

V and J are TRBV5-1 and TRBJ1-4; D call uncertain. Trimming cost V 4 bases and J 4 bases, with 14 bases left between them. Germline-derived CDR1 and CDR2 are SGHRS and YFSETQ. This CDR3 region has 15 residues. This CDR3 reads CASSISRVLNEKLFF. The CDR3 DNA reads TGCGCCAGCAGCATAAGCAGAGTTCTTAATGAAAAACTGTTTTTT.

The genes are TRBV19 and TRBJ2-1, with unresolved D. CDR3 size: 18 residues. Trimming cost V 3 bases and J 4 bases, with 22 bases left between them. Germline V gene sequence: CDR1 LNHDA, CDR2 SQIVND (reference sequence). The CDR3 DNA reads TGTGCCAGTAGTATGAGTAGGGAACAGCGACTCCCTTACAATGAGCAGTTCTTC. Residues: CASSMSREQRLPYNEQFF.

The chain employs TRBV6-1 and TRBJ2-1; tentative D call: TRBD2 (5 bases). Per the germline V gene, CDR1 is MNHNS and CDR2 is SASEGT. CDR3 length: 14 amino acids. Trimming shortened V by 6 bases and J by 5 bases, and 14 bases separated the two germline ends. The CDR3 nucleotides are TGTGCCAGCAGGGGGTGGCGGGCAGACAATGAGCAGTTCTTC. The encoded protein is CASRGWRADNEQFF.

This chain links TRBV11-2 with TRBJ2-7; 8 nucleotides agree with TRBD1. The CDR3 spans 15 residues. After removal of 5 bases from V and 3 bases from J, the junction contained 9 bases not matched to a gene. From germline, CDR1 is SGHAT and CDR2 FQNNGV. CDR3 sequence (DNA): TGTGCCAGCAGCAGCAGACAGGGGTTTATCTACGAGCAGTACTTC. It specifies CASSSRQGFIYEQYF.

This rearrangement joins TRBV10-1 to TRBJ2-3; 14 bases are shared with TRBD2. J lost 4 bases, V lost 0 bases, and 0 bases had no gene match. Germline CDR1 WNHNN, CDR2 SYGVQD (reference sequence). There are 16 residues in the CDR3. Here the CDR3 DNA reads TGCGCCAGCAGTGAGTCGACTAGCGGGAGGGCAGATACGCAGTATTTT. This gives the protein CASSESTSGRADTQYF.

The V gene is TRBV18, the J gene TRBJ1-1; D not resolved. Trimming took off 3 bases at V and 0 bases at J, with 11 bases between the two ends. Germline assignment: CDR1 KGHSH and CDR2 LQKENI. The CDR3 extends over 15 amino acids. The DNA for the CDR3 is TGTGCCAGCTCACCGCTAGGACGGTTGAACACTGAAGCTTTCTTT. It specifies CASSPLGRLNTEAFF.

V is TRBV28 and J is TRBJ1-1; no clear D gene. The CDR3 is 16 amino acids. Trimming removed 1 base at V and 5 bases at J, with 17 bases between. Germline CDR1 reads MDHEN; CDR2 reads SYDVKM. CDR3 DNA sequence: TGTGCCAGCAGTTTATTTTCTTTTATGGGGAGTACTGAAGCTTTCTTT. Its translation: CASSLFSFMGSTEAFF.

The chain couples TRBV10-3 to TRBJ2-1; TRBD2 agrees at 10 bases. CDR3 length equals 18 residues. The ends lost 10 bases at V and 4 bases at J; junction bases unmatched: 19. CDR1 and CDR2 from the germline V gene are ENHRY and SYGVKD. The CDR3 loop reads CATNVMGGLASGYNEQFF. CDR3 nucleotide sequence: TGTGCCACTAACGTGATGGGGGGACTAGCGTCTGGTTACAATGAGCAGTTCTTC.

This chain uses TRBV9 with TRBJ1-2; 10 bases line up with TRBD1. V shed 2 bases, J shed 8 bases, and the junction held 9 bases outside the gene matches. The CDR3 contains 15 residues. Germline CDR1 and CDR2: SGDLS and YYNGEE. CDR3 sequence reads: CASSVRQGAPGGYTF. The CDR3 DNA reads TGTGCCAGCAGCGTGCGACAGGGGGCCCCAGGGGGCTACACCTTC.

In nucleotides, the CDR3 is TGTGCCAGCAGGGACAGAACTAGCGGGAGTTCGACCGGGGAGCTGTTTTTT. Its protein product is CASRDRTSGSSTGELFF. V usage is TRBV2 and J usage is TRBJ2-2; 11 positions agree with TRBD2. V shed 6 bases, J shed 5 bases, and the junction held 11 bases outside the gene matches. Germline V gene sequence: CDR1 SNHLY, CDR2 FYNNEI. CDR3 length: 17 residues.